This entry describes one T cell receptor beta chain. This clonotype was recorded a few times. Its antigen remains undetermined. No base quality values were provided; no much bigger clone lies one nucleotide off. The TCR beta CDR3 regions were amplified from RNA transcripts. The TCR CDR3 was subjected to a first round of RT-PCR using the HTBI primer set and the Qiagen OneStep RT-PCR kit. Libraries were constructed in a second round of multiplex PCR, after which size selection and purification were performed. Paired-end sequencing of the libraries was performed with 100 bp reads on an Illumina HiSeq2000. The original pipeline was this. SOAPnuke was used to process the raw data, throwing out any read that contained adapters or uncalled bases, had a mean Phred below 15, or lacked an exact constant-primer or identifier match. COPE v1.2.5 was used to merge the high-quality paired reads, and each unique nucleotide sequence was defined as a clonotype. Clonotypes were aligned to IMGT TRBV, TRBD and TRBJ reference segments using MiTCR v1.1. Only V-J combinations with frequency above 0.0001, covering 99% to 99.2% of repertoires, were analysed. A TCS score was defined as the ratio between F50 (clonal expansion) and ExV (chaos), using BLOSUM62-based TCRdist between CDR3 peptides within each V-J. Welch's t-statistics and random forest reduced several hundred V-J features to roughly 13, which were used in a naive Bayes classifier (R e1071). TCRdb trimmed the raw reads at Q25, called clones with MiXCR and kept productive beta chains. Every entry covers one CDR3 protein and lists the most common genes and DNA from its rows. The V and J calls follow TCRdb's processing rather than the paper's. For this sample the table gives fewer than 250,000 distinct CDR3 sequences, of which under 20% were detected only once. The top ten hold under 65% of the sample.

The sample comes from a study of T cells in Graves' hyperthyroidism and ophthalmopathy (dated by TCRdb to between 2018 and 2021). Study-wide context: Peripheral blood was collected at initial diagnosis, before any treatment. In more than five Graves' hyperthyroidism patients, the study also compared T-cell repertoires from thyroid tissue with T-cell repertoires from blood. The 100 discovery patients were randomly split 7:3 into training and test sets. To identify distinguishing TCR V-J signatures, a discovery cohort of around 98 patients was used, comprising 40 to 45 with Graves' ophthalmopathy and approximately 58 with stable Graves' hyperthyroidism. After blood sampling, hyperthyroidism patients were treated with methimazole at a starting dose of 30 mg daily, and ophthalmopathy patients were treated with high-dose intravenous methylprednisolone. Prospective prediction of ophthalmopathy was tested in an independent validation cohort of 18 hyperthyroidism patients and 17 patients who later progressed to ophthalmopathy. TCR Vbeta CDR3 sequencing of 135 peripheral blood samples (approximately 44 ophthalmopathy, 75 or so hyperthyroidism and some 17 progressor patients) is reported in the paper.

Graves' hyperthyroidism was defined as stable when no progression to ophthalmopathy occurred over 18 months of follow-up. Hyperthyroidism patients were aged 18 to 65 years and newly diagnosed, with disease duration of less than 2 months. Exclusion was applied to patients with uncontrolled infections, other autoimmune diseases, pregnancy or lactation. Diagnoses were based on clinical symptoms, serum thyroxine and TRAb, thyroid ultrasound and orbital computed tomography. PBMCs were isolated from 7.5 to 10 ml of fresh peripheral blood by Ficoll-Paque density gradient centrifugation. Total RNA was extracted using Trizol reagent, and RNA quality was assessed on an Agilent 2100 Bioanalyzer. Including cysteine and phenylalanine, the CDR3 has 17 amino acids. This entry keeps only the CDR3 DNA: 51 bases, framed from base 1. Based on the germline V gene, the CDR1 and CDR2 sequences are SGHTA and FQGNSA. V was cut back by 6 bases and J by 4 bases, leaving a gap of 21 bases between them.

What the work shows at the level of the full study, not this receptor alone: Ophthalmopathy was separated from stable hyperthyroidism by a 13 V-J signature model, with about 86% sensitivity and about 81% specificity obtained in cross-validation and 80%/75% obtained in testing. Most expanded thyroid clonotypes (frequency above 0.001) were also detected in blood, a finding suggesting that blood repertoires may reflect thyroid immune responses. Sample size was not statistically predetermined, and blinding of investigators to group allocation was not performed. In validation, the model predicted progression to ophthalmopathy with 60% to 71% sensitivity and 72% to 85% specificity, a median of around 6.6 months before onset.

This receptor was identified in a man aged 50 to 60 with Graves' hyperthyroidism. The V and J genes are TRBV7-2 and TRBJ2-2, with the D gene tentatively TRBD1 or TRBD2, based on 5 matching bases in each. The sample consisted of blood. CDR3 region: CASSPTGTYRGTGELFF. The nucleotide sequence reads TGTGCCAGCAGTCCCACTGGGACCTACAGAGGCACCGGGGAGCTGTTTTTT.